The present T cell receptor beta chain was sequenced within a study of T cells in Graves' hyperthyroidism and ophthalmopathy. With respect to this clonotype: The germline gene is not matched at one end of the junction; a read error may be the cause.

Uncontrolled infections, other autoimmune diseases, pregnancy or lactation led to exclusion of patients. CDR1 is SGHRS and CDR2 is YFSETQ in the germline V gene. The CDR3 length is 14 residues. From RNA transcripts, TCR beta CDR3 regions were amplified. Carried out on the TCR CDR3, a first-round RT-PCR used the HTBI primer set. MiXCR was run by TCRdb on the multiplex PCR reads, yielding one entry per CDR3 protein. The data hold nearly 600,000 distinct CDR3 sequences, with 12% to 15% observed a single time. The rearrangement links TRBV5-1 to TRBJ1-2; possibly TRBD1 for D (6 bases). The sample was blood. This receptor was obtained from a woman between 18 and 30 years old with Graves' ophthalmopathy. The DNA of the CDR3 is TGCGCCAGCTCTTCCGGGAGGGGGAACTATGGCTACATCTTC. Protein: CASSSGRGNYGYIF.